The present T cell receptor beta chain was sequenced within a study of blood T cell repertoires in COVID-19. The CDR3 runs to 16 residues. CDR1 KGHSH and CDR2 LQKENI come from the germline V gene. V lost 6 bases to trimming and J lost 3 bases; unmatched junction nucleotides: 14. Donors were grouped by their self-reported clinical history. The study counted Cohort 3 donors as recovered given two negative PCRs, clearance, or symptom resolution. Original analysis: Amplified reference gene primers provided the basis for estimating nucleated cell counts. TCRdb's table, derived via immunoSEQ multiplex PCR, lists solely in-frame clones and lacks some. That table furnishes V, J and clone size, whereas the DNA furnished D and trimming. The data contain roughly 200,000 clones, 75% to 90% of them seen just once; the ten biggest clones take up approximately 6.2%.

The sequence derives from a middle-aged man who had recovered from COVID-19. V usage is TRBV18 and J usage is TRBJ2-7, with TRBD1 matching 7 bases. Sequenced sample: PBMCs or T cells enriched from blood (not recorded which). CDR3 residues: CASSATPWDSGYEQYF. CDR3 nucleotide sequence: TGTGCCAGCTCCGCCACCCCCTGGGACAGCGGCTACGAGCAGTACTTC.